A single count supports the clone carrying this TCR beta chain. CDR3 length: 14 residues. Trimming shortened V by 4 bases and J by 2 bases, and 11 bases separated the two germline ends. Germline V gene lookup returns CDR1 MNHEY and CDR2 SMNVEV (reference sequence). The sample is drawn from a study of cytomegalovirus exposure and HLA in healthy donors. With 60 Vbeta and 13 Jbeta primers, the PCR was carried out. The data were produced by immunoSEQ multiplex PCR, yet TCRdb's version contains in-frame clones alone and is incomplete. The sample has some 180,000 clones; about 88% are singletons. This chain links TRBV27 with TRBJ2-5; weak D call: TRBD1 (6 bases). This receptor was identified in a girl less than two years old in good health and CMV-seronegative. Source material: PBMCs. This CDR3 reads CASSSDRSQETQYF. In DNA, the CDR3 is TGTGCCAGCAGTTCAGACAGGAGTCAAGAGACCCAGTACTTC.